A single sample gave rise to the 17 T cell receptor beta chains below, sequenced in a study of beta chain features in type 1 diabetes. The entirety of the isolated RNA underwent reverse transcription, so expressed TCRB transcripts were sequenced. TCRdb's table, derived via immunoSEQ multiplex PCR, lists solely in-frame clones and lacks some. The profile shows over 700,000 clones, 15% to 20% of them singletons. The sequenced material came from naive CD4+ T cells from blood. Every receptor here comes from a woman aged 18-30 years in good health.

V is TRBV7-2 and J is TRBJ2-5; 7 nucleotides line up with TRBD2. Per the germline V gene, CDR1 is SGHTA and CDR2 is FQGNSA. The J segment lost 1 base and the V segment lost 6 bases, leaving 11 bases of the junction unmatched. The CDR3 consists of 16 residues. The CDR3 region has the DNA TGTGCCAGCAGTTTACTTTCGGGAGGTCGCCAAGAGACCCAGTACTTC. Its protein product is CASSLLSGGRQETQYF.

This clone was found a few times. The chain joins TRBV28 to TRBJ2-6; possible D gene TRBD2, 5 bases. The CDR3 consists of 17 residues. Per the germline V gene, CDR1 is MDHEN and CDR2 is SYDVKM. V lost 2 bases and J lost 2, with 13 bases in between. CDR3 protein: CASSLARGLAGANVLTF. The CDR3 DNA follows: TGTGCCAGCAGTTTAGCTCGAGGGTTAGCTGGGGCCAACGTCCTGACTTTC.

The chain carries TRBV11-2 and TRBJ2-1; 9 nucleotides match TRBD2. CDR1 and CDR2 (germline): SGHAT, FQNNGV. The CDR3 is 17 amino acids. V shed 1 base and J 8 bases; nucleotides not matched to a gene: 12. The CDR3 DNA reads as TGTGCCAGCAGCTTAGTCGGGGGGACTAGCAGTCGCGATGAGCAGTTCTTC. This sequence encodes CASSLVGGTSSRDEQFF.

This clone was observed a handful of times. The chain uses TRBV20-1 and TRBJ2-7, with D tentatively TRBD2 (5 bases). Trimming took 6 bases from V and 7 from J, leaving 10 bases between them. CDR1 is DFQATT and CDR2 is SNEGSKA in the germline V gene (reference sequence). This CDR3 is built from 10 residues. The CDR3: CSAGDGEQYF. DNA for the CDR3: TGCAGTGCCGGGGATGGGGAGCAGTACTTC.

This clone has a count of ten or more. The chain has TRBV14 and TRBJ2-1; D is unclear. Germline V gives CDR1 SGHDN, CDR2 FVKESK. CDR3 length: 13 amino acids. Trimming left V 4 bases short and J 6 bases short, with 10 bases between. The CDR3 loop is CASSLLRGNEQFF. The CDR3 coding sequence is TGTGCCAGCAGCCTCCTCAGAGGCAATGAGCAGTTCTTC.

The chain has TRBV5-1 and TRBJ2-4; 12 bases map to TRBD2. The CDR3 extends over 17 amino acids. Germline trimming cut 0 bases from V and 4 bases from J; bases unmatched to any gene: 5. Germline CDR1 SGHRS, CDR2 YFSETQ. The CDR3 region is CASSLGLAGVSKNIQYF. The CDR3 nucleotides read TGCGCCAGCAGCTTGGGACTAGCGGGAGTTTCGAAAAACATTCAGTACTTC.

This clone was picked up a small number of times. The chain employs TRBV6-1 and TRBJ1-2, with D perhaps TRBD1 (6 bases). The length of the CDR3 is 13 residues. Per germline, CDR1 MNHNS and CDR2 SASEGT. V lost 4 bases and J 7 bases, leaving 13 bases between the germline ends. CDR3 in DNA: TGTGCCAGCAGTGCGTACAGGGAGCGTGGCTACACCTTC. It translates to CASSAYRERGYTF.

The J gene is TRBJ2-7, the V gene TRBV4-3, with a tentative D call TRBD2 (5 bases). The germline V gene has CDR1 LGHNA and CDR2 YSLEER. The CDR3 runs to 15 residues. V was trimmed by 0 bases and J by 4 bases, leaving 13 bases between them. In DNA, the CDR3 is TGCGCCAGCAGCCAAGAACTAGACTTCTCGTACGAGCAGTACTTC. Its translation is CASSQELDFSYEQYF.

This clone was picked up a small number of times. V usage is TRBV10-3 and J usage is TRBJ2-3; 10 bases match TRBD2. The CDR3 runs 16 residues. The trim removed 6 bases at V and 0 bases at J, leaving 6 bases unmatched. CDR1 ENHRY and CDR2 SYGVKD come from the germline V gene. The CDR3 nucleotides are TGTGCCATCAGCTCTTCACTAGCGGGAAGCACAGATACGCAGTATTTT. Its protein is CAISSSLAGSTDTQYF.

There are a few counts of this clone. The chain carries TRBV27 and TRBJ2-2; 9 bases agree with TRBD2. Trimming at V came to 3 bases and at J to 4 bases, leaving 3 bases not matched to a gene. Germline V gene data show CDR1 as MNHEY and CDR2 as SMNVEV (reference sequence). The CDR3 is 15 amino acids. CDR3 amino acids: CASSFNSGSTGELFF. The CDR3 DNA sequence: TGTGCCAGCAGTTTTAATAGCGGGAGCACCGGGGAGCTGTTTTTT.

The rearrangement links TRBV28 to TRBJ1-2, with a possible D match to TRBD1 (6 bases). The germline V gene encodes CDR1 MDHEN and CDR2 SYDVKM. There are 13 residues in the CDR3. Trimming stripped 3 bases from V and 5 bases from J, with 10 bases between. CDR3 sequence (DNA): TGTGCCAGCAGTTTCTCCGGACAGTATGGCTACACCTTC. Its translation is CASSFSGQYGYTF.

This clone turned up a few times. J is TRBJ2-5 and V is TRBV7-2; TRBD1 might be the D (6 bases). This CDR3 has 17 residues. Germline V gives CDR1 SGHTA, CDR2 FQGNSA. Trimming shortened V by 1 base and J by 2 bases, and 17 bases separated the two germline ends. CDR3 amino acids: CASSLVSLGGSQETQYF. The CDR3 DNA reads as TGTGCCAGCAGCTTAGTGAGCCTAGGGGGTTCACAAGAGACCCAGTACTTC.

This clone was observed once. CDR3 in amino acids: CASSPARGGWQYF. CDR3 DNA: TGTGCCAGCTCACCGGCCCGTGGTGGGTGGCAGTACTTC. V and J are TRBV18 and TRBJ2-7; D is ambiguous. In germline, CDR1 is KGHSH, CDR2 LQKENI. The length of the CDR3 is 13 residues. The ends were cut back, 3 bases at V and 9 bases at J, with 15 bases in the middle.

CDR3 nucleotides: TGTGCCAGCAGCTCTCATAGACTAGCGGGGGGCTATCGAGCGAATACGCAGTATTTT. Translating it yields CASSSHRLAGGYRANTQYF. The chain employs TRBV7-3 and TRBJ2-3, with 13 bases aligning to TRBD2. This CDR3 is built from 19 residues. Germline V CDR1 and CDR2: SGHTA, FQGTGA. V lost 4 bases and J lost 7; bases outside the gene matches: 17.

In DNA form, the CDR3 reads TGTGCCAGCAGCTTGGGTCTGCGGGAGCGCGATGAGCAGTTCTTC. As protein: CASSLGLRERDEQFF. The gene calls are TRBV7-9 and TRBJ2-1, with 7 bases lining up with TRBD2. This CDR3 spans 15 amino acids. The germline CDR1 and CDR2 sequences are SEHNR and FQNEAQ (reference sequence). The V segment lost 3 bases and the J segment 8 bases; nucleotides outside the gene matches: 10.

There are a few counts of this clone. The chain carries TRBV29-1 and TRBJ1-2, with TRBD1 as a possible D gene (5 bases). The CDR3 has 14 residues. V was pared by 4 bases and J by 4 bases, with 16 bases between. CDR1 SQVTM and CDR2 ANQGSEA come from the germline V gene. The CDR3 loop is CSVGGRGAGYGYTF. The CDR3, as DNA: TGCAGCGTTGGCGGTAGGGGCGCCGGCTATGGCTACACCTTC.

This chain uses TRBV19 with TRBJ2-7, with TRBD2 identical over 12 bases. The CDR3 covers 20 residues. V was clipped by 11 bases and J by 0 bases; unmatched bases: 23. Germline CDR1 LNHDA, CDR2 SQIVND (reference sequence). This chain's CDR3 is CAEEGLAGPHSWVGSYEQYF. DNA of the CDR3: TGTGCCGAAGAGGGACTAGCGGGTCCTCACTCCTGGGTCGGCTCCTACGAGCAGTACTTC.